A selection of T cell receptor beta chains follows, all from one sample in a study of cytomegalovirus exposure and HLA in healthy donors. Sequencing used immunoSEQ multiplex PCR; TCRdb keeps in-frame clones, though not all of them. The table has approximately 190,000 clones, 85% to 90% seen once. The specimen sequenced was PBMCs. These receptors all stem from a man under 40 in good health and CMV-seronegative. The CDR3 runs from the conserved cysteine through the conserved F or W. Each record gives: V gene, clone size, D gene, J gene, CDR3 DNA, CDR3 protein. A D gene is named only where the DNA matches it firmly. Where a row states a size, it is once, few, many or the class of an expanded clone; other rows omit it.

TRBV28	once	.	TRBJ2-1	TGTGCCAGCAGGACGGGGGACAATGAGCAGTTCTTC	CASRTGDNEQFF
TRBV7-9	.	.	TRBJ1-1	TGTGCCAGCAGCTTAATGGCCCCCCAATCAGGGGAGTCTTTCTTT	CASSLMAPQSGESFF
TRBV4-2	.	TRBD2	TRBJ2-1	TGTGCCAGCAGCCAAGACGGGCAGCGGGGGGGCAATGAGCAGTTCTTC	CASSQDGQRGGNEQFF
TRBV28	.	.	TRBJ1-1	TGTGCCAGCAGCAGTTTTCCCGAAGCTTTCTTT	CASSSFPEAFF
TRBV25-1	.	.	TRBJ1-3	TGTGCCAGCAGTGGGTCGGGGTTGGAGGGCTCTGGAAACACCATATATTTT	CASSGSGLEGSGNTIYF
TRBV11-1	.	TRBD1	TRBJ2-3	TGTGCCAGCAGCTTCTTGTGGGGACAGGGGGCCGGAGATACGCAGTATTTT	CASSFLWGQGAGDTQYF
TRBV5-4	.	.	TRBJ2-2	TGTGCCAGCGCCGAGATGGTCGACACCGGGGAGCTGTTTTTT	CASAEMVDTGELFF
TRBV28	.	.	TRBJ2-1	TGTGCCAGCAGTTCAGGTGGGCCCTCCTACAATGAGCAGTTCTTC	CASSSGGPSYNEQFF
TRBV28	.	.	TRBJ1-2	TGTGCCAGCAGTTTCCCCACGACAGGATACTATGGCTACACCTTC	CASSFPTTGYYGYTF
TRBV27	.	.	TRBJ2-5	TGTGCCAGCAGTCGTCCAGGGTCATCAGAGACCCAGTACTTC	CASSRPGSSETQYF
TRBV7-2	.	.	TRBJ2-3	TGTGCCAGCAGCTTAGGGCGGCATACGCAGTATTTT	CASSLGRHTQYF
TRBV5-1	.	.	TRBJ1-3	TGCGCCAGCAGCCCGACGACAGGTAGTGGAAACACCATATATTTT	CASSPTTGSGNTIYF
TRBV18	.	.	TRBJ1-1	TGTGCCAGCTCACCCTCAACAGGGAAGAACACTGAAGCTTTCTTT	CASSPSTGKNTEAFF
TRBV19	few	.	TRBJ1-2	TGTGCCAGTAGTACCTCGGTCATCTATGGCTACACCTTC	CASSTSVIYGYTF
TRBV19	.	TRBD1	TRBJ2-2	TGTGCCACCCGGCGACAGGGGGCCGGGGAGCTGTTTTTT	CATRRQGAGELFF
TRBV7-8	.	.	TRBJ2-2	TGTGCCAGCAGCTTATACTTCGGGAGTGACACCGGGGAGCTGTTTTTT	CASSLYFGSDTGELFF
TRBV7-6	.	.	TRBJ2-3	TGTGCCTGTCAACTCGGCGGGCTAACAGATACGCAGTATTTT	CACQLGGLTDTQYF
TRBV10-3	.	.	TRBJ2-3	TGTGCCATCCGCGACACAGATACGCAGTATTTT	CAIRDTDTQYF
TRBV27	.	.	TRBJ2-7	TGTGCCAGCAGTGCGGGACAGTCCTACGAGCAGTACTTC	CASSAGQSYEQYF
TRBV28	.	.	TRBJ2-3	TGTGCCAGCACACCAGGGCCAGATACGCAGTATTTT	CASTPGPDTQYF
TRBV19	.	TRBD1	TRBJ2-5	TGTGCCAGTAGTGGGACAGGAGGGGAGACCCAGTACTTC	CASSGTGGETQYF
TRBV5-6	.	TRBD1	TRBJ2-4	TGTGCCAGCAGCTTGGGACAGGGGAACATTCAGTACTTC	CASSLGQGNIQYF
TRBV25-1	.	TRBD2	TRBJ2-3	TGTGCCAGCAGTGCGATGACAGGGACTAGCGCAGATACGCAGTATTTT	CASSAMTGTSADTQYF
TRBV19	.	.	TRBJ2-6	TGTGCCAGTACTGAATGGACAGATGTGAACTCTGGGGCCAACGTCCTGACTTTC	CASTEWTDVNSGANVLTF
TRBV6-6	.	.	TRBJ1-6	TGTGCCAGCAGTTACGAGTTTGGTTTACCCCTCCACTTT	CASSYEFGLPLHF
TRBV19	.	TRBD2	TRBJ2-1	TGTGCCAGTAGGGGACTAGCGGGCTTCAATGAGCAGTTCTTC	CASRGLAGFNEQFF
TRBV2	.	.	TRBJ2-7	TGTGCCAGCAGTGGGGGCTTCCCCCGCCAGTACTTC	CASSGGFPRQYF
TRBV7-6	.	.	TRBJ2-2	TGTGCCAGCAGCTTAGCGGGCAACACCGGGGAGCTGTTTTTT	CASSLAGNTGELFF
TRBV7-2	once	.	TRBJ2-7	TGTGCCAGCAGCTCCCCGATTAGTGGGGGGGCGAGCTCCTACGAGCAGTACTTC	CASSSPISGGASSYEQYF
TRBV7-2	.	.	TRBJ2-1	TGTGCCAGCAGCACACGGCAGGGATACTCCTACAATGAGCAGTTCTTC	CASSTRQGYSYNEQFF
TRBV19	.	TRBD1	TRBJ2-5	TGTGCCAGTAGTATCCGACAGGGAGAGACCCAGTACTTC	CASSIRQGETQYF
TRBV10-3	.	TRBD1	TRBJ2-5	TGTGCCATCAGTGATGACGCGACAGGGTTCTCTCAAGAGACCCAGTACTTC	CAISDDATGFSQETQYF
TRBV6-1	.	TRBD1	TRBJ2-5	TGTGCCAGCAGGCCCGGGACAGGGCTGACGGAGACCCAGTACTTC	CASRPGTGLTETQYF